This is a list of T cell receptor beta chains from one sample in a study of a mutant IDH1 vaccine in newly diagnosed glioma. Repertoires were generated with immunoSEQ multiplex PCR, while TCRdb's copy carries only in-frame clones and drops some. Among approximately 35,000 clones listed, roughly 90% were seen once. Their antigen targets remain unknown. Material: PBMCs, obtained from a glioma patient whose treatment included an IDH1 peptide vaccine. Receptors were obtained from a man aged 40-50 years with glioma. Each CDR3 is given with its conserved first and last residue. D genes are given only for firm matches. Expanded clones get a size class; other rows say once, few or many, or leave the size out.

clone_size	v_call	j_call	d_call	cdr3_nt	cdr3_aa
.	TRBV7-3	TRBJ2-6	.	TGTGCCAGCAGCTTAGCGGCTGGGGCCAACGTCCTGACTTTC	CASSLAAGANVLTF
.	TRBV2	TRBJ1-3	TRBD1	TGTGCCAGCAGTCTCGAACAGGGGGGCAGAAACACCATATATTTT	CASSLEQGGRNTIYF
once	TRBV5-1	TRBJ2-3	.	TGCGCCAGCAGCCCTGAGGGCCGGAGCACAGATACGCAGTATTTT	CASSPEGRSTDTQYF
once	TRBV29-1	TRBJ2-2	.	TGCAGCGTCCCCGTGGGAAGCGGGGAGCTGTTTTTT	CSVPVGSGELFF
.	TRBV29-1	TRBJ1-1	.	TGCAGCGTGGTAAGACAATTCGACTCTGAAGCTTTCTTT	CSVVRQFDSEAFF
.	TRBV4-3	TRBJ2-5	TRBD2	TGCGCCAGCAGCCAAGAACCAGCGGGAGGGACTAATGGAGAGACCCAGTACTTC	CASSQEPAGGTNGETQYF
.	TRBV6-1	TRBJ1-1	.	TGTGCCAGCAGTGAAGCCAGGTGGGGGCAGAACACTGAAGCTTTCTTT	CASSEARWGQNTEAFF
.	TRBV6-5	TRBJ2-7	.	TGTGCCAGCAGTTACTATCAGCGCTACGAGCAGTACTTC	CASSYYQRYEQYF
.	TRBV7-9	TRBJ2-2	TRBD2	TGTGCCAGCAGCTCCCCATTAGCGGGAGCCGGGGAGCTGTTTTTT	CASSSPLAGAGELFF
.	TRBV5-5	TRBJ1-5	.	TGTGCCAGCAGCTTGGAGGGTGGACGCAGACAGCCCCAGCATTTT	CASSLEGGRRQPQHF
.	TRBV11-2	TRBJ2-5	.	TGTGCCAGCAGCTTAGAAGGACTGATCCAAGAGACCCAGTACTTC	CASSLEGLIQETQYF
.	TRBV7-2	TRBJ2-1	.	TGTGCCAGCAGCTTAGTTGCTCAAAGCTCCTACAATGAGCAGTTCTTC	CASSLVAQSSYNEQFF
.	TRBV5-1	TRBJ1-1	.	TGCGCCAGCAGCTTGGGGGGCGTCACTGAAGCTTTCTTT	CASSLGGVTEAFF
.	TRBV10-3	TRBJ2-1	.	TGTGCCATCAGTGAGTCGGGACAAGGGCGGGGTGAGCAGTTCTTC	CAISESGQGRGEQFF
.	TRBV30	TRBJ1-2	.	TGTGCCTGGAGCCGGGGGGCCTATGGCTACACCTTC	CAWSRGAYGYTF
once	TRBV2	TRBJ2-1	.	TGTGCCAGCAGTCGTGACTCGCGCTCCTACAATGAGCAGTTCTTC	CASSRDSRSYNEQFF
.	TRBV7-3	TRBJ2-7	.	TGTGCCAGCAGCCCCGGCCTAGCTGGTACGGGGGAGCAGTACTTC	CASSPGLAGTGEQYF
few	TRBV15	TRBJ2-1	TRBD2	TGTGCCACCAGCAGAGGGGACGGGGGGAATGAGCAGTTCTTC	CATSRGDGGNEQFF
.	TRBV18	TRBJ1-3	.	TGTGCCAGCTCACCGGATCCCTTTGGCCAGGGTGGGTCCAACACCATATATTTT	CASSPDPFGQGGSNTIYF
.	TRBV15	TRBJ2-1	.	TGTGCCACCAGCAGGGCCAACTCCGGGTCCCTCAGTGAGCAGTTCTTC	CATSRANSGSLSEQFF
.	TRBV5-1	TRBJ1-1	.	TGCGCCAGCAGCTTGGCAGGGGAGTTACGCGCTTTCTTT	CASSLAGELRAFF
.	TRBV25-1	TRBJ2-1	.	TGTGCCAGCAGTGAATCCCAAAATGACAGGGAGGTGGCCAATGAGCAGTTCTTC	CASSESQNDREVANEQFF
.	TRBV5-6	TRBJ2-5	TRBD2	TGTGCCAGCAGCTTAGGACTAGATAGAGAGACCCAGTACTTC	CASSLGLDRETQYF
.	TRBV29-1	TRBJ1-2	TRBD1	TGCAGCGCAGGGGGGGGCTACACCTTC	CSAGGGYTF
.	TRBV25-1	TRBJ2-1	TRBD2	TGTGCCAGCAGTTATTTCTGGTCGGGTAGCGGGAGTGGCAATGAGCAGTTCTTC	CASSYFWSGSGSGNEQFF
once	TRBV4-1	TRBJ1-4	TRBD1	TGCGCCAGCAGCCAAGGGGACAGGGCGGGGAATGAAAAACTGTTTTTT	CASSQGDRAGNEKLFF
.	TRBV29-1	TRBJ1-2	TRBD1	TGCAGCGTTGTGACAGGGGATAACTATGGCTACACCTTC	CSVVTGDNYGYTF
.	TRBV4-1	TRBJ1-2	TRBD1	TGCGCCAGCAGCCCCCGGACAGGGGGCGTAGTTGGCTACACCTTC	CASSPRTGGVVGYTF
.	TRBV10-1	TRBJ1-5	.	TGCGCCAGCAGTGAACAGGGAAATCAGCCCCAGCATTTT	CASSEQGNQPQHF
medium-sized	TRBV5-6	TRBJ1-1	.	TGTGCCAGCAGCTATACCCTATTGGGCACTGAAGCTTTCTTT	CASSYTLLGTEAFF
.	TRBV18	TRBJ2-1	.	TGTGCCAGCTCACCAGGGACGGGAGACTACAATGAGCAGTTCTTC	CASSPGTGDYNEQFF
.	TRBV30	TRBJ1-1	.	TGTGCCTGGAGTGTCTCCCGGGGAAGGTCTGAAGCTTTCTTT	CAWSVSRGRSEAFF
.	TRBV7-9	TRBJ2-5	TRBD2	TGTGCCAGCAGCTTAAGGGACTACTATGAGGAGACCCAGTACTTC	CASSLRDYYEETQYF
.	TRBV7-2	TRBJ2-7	.	TGTGCCAGCAGCTCCTACCCGGGACACGTGGATGACGAGCAGTACTTC	CASSSYPGHVDDEQYF
.	TRBV5-4	TRBJ2-3	TRBD2	TGTGCCAGCAGCTTAGCGGGGGGGTCGACAGATACGCAGTATTTT	CASSLAGGSTDTQYF
.	TRBV19	TRBJ2-5	.	TGTGCCAGTAGTAGCGACTTTGCCCGTGGGGGTGCAGAGACCCAGTACTTC	CASSSDFARGGAETQYF
.	TRBV5-1	TRBJ1-1	TRBD1	TGCGCCAGCAGCTTGGCCAATCAGGGGGGCACTGAAGCTTTCTTT	CASSLANQGGTEAFF
.	TRBV27	TRBJ1-6	.	TGTGCCAGCAGTCCCGAGGGCCCGCTACCCCTCCACTTT	CASSPEGPLPLHF
.	TRBV27	TRBJ1-1	TRBD1	TGTGCCAGCAGTCCAAGACAGGGTCCCCTGATGGGATTTGAAGCTTTCTTT	CASSPRQGPLMGFEAFF
.	TRBV6-6	TRBJ1-6	TRBD1	TGTGCCAGCAGTAAACCGACAGGGGAGTTATCACCCCTCCACTTT	CASSKPTGELSPLHF
.	TRBV27	TRBJ2-1	.	TGTGCCAGCAGTTTGGGGAGCTCCTACAATGAGCAGTTCTTC	CASSLGSSYNEQFF
.	TRBV6-5	TRBJ1-6	.	TGTGCCAGCAGGAGGGGTGAAGATTCACCCCTCCACTTT	CASRRGEDSPLHF
.	TRBV6-1	TRBJ2-5	.	TGTGCCAGCAGTGAAGCGGGGGGGGCTTGGGAGACCCAGTACTTC	CASSEAGGAWETQYF
.	TRBV30	TRBJ2-4	.	TGTGCCTGGAGTCTAGCAGCCAAAAACATTCAGTACTTC	CAWSLAAKNIQYF
.	TRBV10-3	TRBJ2-5	.	TGTGCCATCAGTGAGTCGGGGGGAGTCCGGGGAGTAGAGACCCAGTACTTC	CAISESGGVRGVETQYF
.	TRBV4-1	TRBJ1-1	.	TGCGCCAGCAGCCAAGACGACAGGTTGAACACTGAAGCTTTCTTT	CASSQDDRLNTEAFF
.	TRBV5-1	TRBJ2-3	.	TGCGCCAGCAGCTTGGGGTATGGGGTCCTCACAGATACGCAGTATTTT	CASSLGYGVLTDTQYF
once	TRBV14	TRBJ2-7	.	TGTGCCAGCAGCCAAGGGGTAGTAATGCATGACTACGAGCAGTACTTC	CASSQGVVMHDYEQYF
.	TRBV6-5	TRBJ2-2	.	TGTGCCAGCATAGCCAGGGCGAACACCGGGGAGCTGTTTTTT	CASIARANTGELFF
once	TRBV10-1	TRBJ1-4	.	TGCGCCAGCAGCTACGGGGGGTCCGAGGAAAAACTGTTTTTT	CASSYGGSEEKLFF
.	TRBV6-6	TRBJ2-3	.	TGTGCCAGCAGTTACTCGATATCAGATACGCAGTATTTT	CASSYSISDTQYF
.	TRBV5-1	TRBJ1-1	.	TGCGCCAGCAGCTTCCGGCGAGTGAACACTGAAGCTTTCTTT	CASSFRRVNTEAFF
.	TRBV2	TRBJ1-5	.	TGTGCCAGCAGTCCATCTCCTGGGAGCAATCAGCCCCAGCATTTT	CASSPSPGSNQPQHF
few	TRBV5-1	TRBJ1-1	.	TGCGCCAGCAGCTTGGATCCAAACACTGAAGCTTTCTTT	CASSLDPNTEAFF
.	TRBV6-5	TRBJ1-6	.	TGTGCCAGCAGTTACTCTTGGGGGAAAGAATCACCCCTCCACTTT	CASSYSWGKESPLHF
.	TRBV28	TRBJ1-4	.	TGTGCCAGCAGCCCCGAGGGGGGAAAACTGTTTTTT	CASSPEGGKLFF
.	TRBV19	TRBJ1-1	.	TGTGCCAGTAGTCCTTTATCAGGGAGGATGAACACTGAAGCTTTCTTT	CASSPLSGRMNTEAFF
.	TRBV15	TRBJ2-6	.	TGTGCCACCAGCAGAGATCTATTGAAGGCAGCTCCCTCATCTGGGGCCAACGTCCTGACTTTC	CATSRDLLKAAPSSGANVLTF
.	TRBV5-6	TRBJ1-6	TRBD1	TGTGCCAGCAGCTCGACAGGGACCCGAAATTCACCCCTCCACTTT	CASSSTGTRNSPLHF
once	TRBV9	TRBJ2-5	.	TGTGCCAGCAGCTCCCGCCTGTGGGGTCAAGAGACCCAGTACTTC	CASSSRLWGQETQYF